This entry features one T cell receptor beta chain sequence. The sample comes from a study of blood T cell repertoires in COVID-19. CDR1 and CDR2 (germline): LGHDT, YNNKEL (reference sequence). This CDR3 is built from 16 residues. V lost 3 bases to trimming and J lost 1 base, with 15 bases between them. The assay was immunoSEQ multiplex PCR, and TCRdb's table has in-frame clones only and misses some. This sample has around 160,000 clones, with 93% found just once. This chain links TRBV3-1 (or the pseudogene TRBV3-2) with TRBJ1-1; TRBD1 is a possible D gene (5 bases). The specimen was peripheral blood. The sequence was collected from a woman aged 55 to 70 with COVID-19, enrolled during active disease. The CDR3 nucleotides read TGTGCCAGCAGCCAGGCCGGGACTCCTCAGAACACTGAAGCTTTCTTT. Translation: CASSQAGTPQNTEAFF.